Below are 15 T cell receptor beta chains sequenced from a single sample in a study of vaccination and CD4 T cells after COVID-19. Treatment described: approximately 10-day PBMC culture with coronavirus spike peptide pools or control peptides (ViraFEST assay). An Oncomine TCR Beta short-read assay was used to sequence the DNA from cultured CD4+ T cells. TCRdb used MiXCR to reprocess the PCR reads, holding one entry per CDR3 protein. Of 11,000 or so distinct CDR3 sequences in the sample, about two thirds are singletons; the top ten hold 11% to 15%. These receptors' targets are unknown. Specimen: CD4+ T cells from blood, cultured in vitro. All receptors derive from a human donor who had recovered from COVID-19.

V usage is TRBV7-8 and J usage is TRBJ1-5; no clear D. CDR3 length: 13 residues. Germline CDR1 is SGHVS and CDR2 is FQNEAQ. The germline V and J ends were trimmed by 4 bases and 5 bases, with 9 bases remaining between them. CDR3 in DNA: TGTGCCAGCAGCTCGGACCTTGATCAGCCCCAGCATTTT. Translated, it gives CASSSDLDQPQHF. The full variable domain, completed using reference TRBV7-8 and TRBJ1-5, is GAGVSQSPRYKVAKRGQDVALRCDPISGHVSLFWYQQALGQGPEFLTYFQNEAQLDKSGLPSDRFFAERPEGSVSTLKIQRTQQEDSAVYLCASSSDLDQPQHFGDGTRLSIL.

This clonotype showed up just once. The CDR3 protein is CSAAKGTPYEQYF. The CDR3 nucleotides are TGCAGTGCTGCAAAGGGGACCCCCTACGAGCAGTACTTC. The gene calls are TRBV20-1 and TRBJ2-7; D possibly uses TRBD1 or TRBD2 (5 bases each). The CDR3 is 13 residues long. V shed 5 bases and J shed 2 bases, with 13 bases lying between them. Germline CDR1 and CDR2: DFQATT and SNEGSKA (reference sequence).

The DNA for the CDR3 is TGCAGTGCTAGTCCGCTGGGACAGTTTTTCGTCACAGATACGCAGTATTTT. Residues: CSASPLGQFFVTDTQYF. The chain employs TRBV20-1 and TRBJ2-3; 7 bases fit TRBD1. The CDR3 extends over 17 amino acids. The junction had 14 bases not matched to a gene; V was cut back by 3 bases and J by 2 bases. CDR1 is DFQATT and CDR2 is SNEGSKA in the germline V gene (reference sequence).

The V and J genes are TRBV7-3 and TRBJ2-3; TRBD2 is a possible D gene (5 bases). Germline V gives CDR1 SGHTA, CDR2 FQGTGA. V lost 2 bases and J 5 bases, leaving 14 bases between the germline ends. The CDR3 loop spans 15 amino acids. The CDR3 sequence is CASSLFGLAGDTQYF. CDR3 sequence (DNA): TGTGCCAGCAGCTTATTTGGCCTAGCAGGAGATACGCAGTATTTT.

By share, this clonotype ranks as large. The junction and the germline gene differ at one end; a read error may be behind it. V gene TRBV30 combines with J gene TRBJ1-2, with 7 nucleotides matching TRBD1. The CDR3 is 12 amino acids. Germline-derived CDR1 and CDR2 are GTSNPN and SVGIG (reference sequence). The CDR3 spells CAGRQGGYGYTF. The CDR3 region has the DNA TGTGCCGGGAGACAGGGTGGCTATGGCTACACCTTC.

V gene TRBV6-1 combines with J gene TRBJ1-1; D not resolved. The germline V and J ends were trimmed by 6 bases and 4 bases, with 15 bases remaining between them. Germline CDR1 is MNHNS and CDR2 is SASEGT. The CDR3 totals 14 residues. DNA of the CDR3: TGTGCCAGCAGAAGCCCATTGGGTTTCACTGAAGCTTTCTTT. Amino acids: CASRSPLGFTEAFF.

This chain links TRBV7-8 with TRBJ2-2; no definite D call. Germline V lookup: CDR1 SGHVS, CDR2 FQNEAQ. The V end lost 6 bases, the J end lost 3 bases, and 32 bases lay between the germline ends. This CDR3 has 21 amino acids. The CDR3 DNA sequence: TGTGCCAGCAGGCAAATCCGCGCCCTACCCCTAAACCCGGGTTACACCGGGGAGCTGTTTTTT. This sequence encodes CASRQIRALPLNPGYTGELFF.

For the CDR3, the DNA is TGTGCCAGCAGACGAAATGGTAATGGGGAAAAACTGTTTTTT. This translates into CASRRNGNGEKLFF. This chain uses TRBV2 with TRBJ1-4; D gene uncertain. Trimming stripped 6 bases from V and 8 bases from J, with 16 bases between. CDR3 length: 14 amino acids. Looked up from germline, CDR1 is SNHLY and CDR2 is FYNNEI.

The chain joins TRBV20-1 to TRBJ1-1, with D hard to call. Germline-derived CDR1 and CDR2 are DFQATT and SNEGSKA (reference sequence). This CDR3 has 11 amino acids. V was cut by 2 bases and J by 5 bases, with 6 bases left in between. The CDR3 coding sequence is TGCAGTGCTAGAAAGCAGACTGAAGCTTTCTTT. It yields the protein CSARKQTEAFF.

The genes are TRBV28 and TRBJ1-2; D remains unclear. Germline CDR1 MDHEN, CDR2 SYDVKM. Trimming removed 5 bases from V and 0 bases from J, with 7 bases in between. The length of the CDR3 is 13 residues. For the CDR3, the DNA is TGTGCCAGCAGTATAGGAGCTAACTATGGCTACACCTTC. It is translated as CASSIGANYGYTF.

A few counts support this clonotype. The CDR3 protein is CASRTSFIRGNQPQHF. As DNA, the CDR3 is TGTGCCAGCCGAACCTCCTTCATTCGGGGCAATCAGCCCCAGCATTTT. V and J are TRBV21-1 and TRBJ1-5. TRBV21-1 corresponds to a pseudogene. The CDR3 totals 16 residues.

CDR3 protein: CASSDDSNQPQHF. Here the CDR3 DNA reads TGTGCCAGCAGTGATGACTCCAATCAGCCCCAGCATTTT. This chain joins TRBV2 and TRBJ1-5; D is unclear. This CDR3 region has 13 residues. Germline assignment: CDR1 SNHLY and CDR2 FYNNEI. Trimming took off 3 bases at V and 3 bases at J, with 6 bases between the two ends.

The chain couples TRBV12-3 or TRBV12-4 to TRBJ1-2; 8 bases agree with TRBD1. The V segment lost 0 bases and the J segment 5 bases; nucleotides outside the gene matches: 5. The CDR3 extends over 15 amino acids. The CDR3 reads CASSLADRGIYGYTF. The CDR3 DNA follows: TGTGCCAGCAGTTTAGCCGACAGGGGAATTTATGGCTACACCTTC.

V is TRBV6-5 and J is TRBJ1-2; weak D call: TRBD1 (6 bases). V gave up 2 bases and J gave up 5 bases, with 12 bases separating them. Germline CDR1 reads MNHEY; CDR2 reads SVGAGI. The CDR3 totals 14 residues. The CDR3 spells CASSYTTGSYGYTF. Here the CDR3 DNA reads TGTGCCAGCAGTTACACTACAGGGTCGTATGGCTACACCTTC.

The chain has TRBV7-3 and TRBJ2-3, with TRBD2 identical over 7 bases. V shed 5 bases, J shed 4 bases, and the junction held 6 bases outside the gene matches. The CDR3 is 14 amino acids. CDR1 is SGHTA, CDR2 FQGTGA, per germline. CDR3 protein: CASSPTSRADTQYF. CDR3 nucleotides: TGTGCCAGCAGCCCGACTAGCCGCGCAGATACGCAGTATTTT.